The 25 T cell receptor beta chains below come from one sample, sequenced in a study of blood T cell repertoires in COVID-19. Produced via immunoSEQ multiplex PCR; TCRdb's table is partial and in-frame only. The table has fewer than 200,000 clones, roughly 80% seen once. Source material: PBMCs or T cells enriched from blood (not recorded which). The receptors here all came from a woman aged 60-75 years with acute COVID-19.

The chain recombines TRBV5-1 with TRBJ2-7; TRBD1 matches at 8 bases. Germline loops: CDR1 SGHRS, CDR2 YFSETQ. This CDR3 is 15 amino acids long. V was pared by 4 bases and J by 3 bases, with 9 bases of the junction left unmatched. The CDR3, as DNA: TGCGCCAGCAGCAGCCCGACAGGGGAAATCTACGAGCAGTACTTC. Amino acid sequence: CASSSPTGEIYEQYF.

The chain links TRBV7-9 to TRBJ2-2; TRBD2 is a possible D gene (5 bases). V was cut by 4 bases and J by 0 bases, with 18 bases left in between. The CDR3 covers 18 residues. From germline, CDR1 is SEHNR and CDR2 FQNEAQ (reference sequence). CDR3: CASSSRGSAFANTGELFF. CDR3 nucleotides: TGTGCCAGCAGCTCTCGGGGTAGCGCGTTCGCGAACACCGGGGAGCTGTTTTTT.

This chain links TRBV6-5 with TRBJ2-2, with D perhaps TRBD1 (6 bases). Trimming removed 2 bases from V and 7 bases from J, with 11 bases in between. Per germline, CDR1 MNHEY and CDR2 SVGAGI. The length of the CDR3 is 14 residues. CDR3 region: CASSYQGRIGELFF. The CDR3 bases are TGTGCCAGCAGTTACCAGGGGCGCATCGGGGAGCTGTTTTTT.

This clone occurred a few times. The chain carries TRBV3-1 (or the pseudogene TRBV3-2) and TRBJ2-2; perhaps TRBD2 as D (5 bases). V was cut by 5 bases and J by 4 bases, with 14 bases left in between. This CDR3 is built from 15 residues. Germline assignment: CDR1 LGHDT and CDR2 YNNKEL (reference sequence). CDR3 amino acids: CASSSELEGTGELFF. Here the CDR3 DNA reads TGTGCCAGCAGCTCGGAACTAGAAGGCACCGGGGAGCTGTTTTTT.

The CDR3, as DNA: TGTGCCACCAGTGACCGAACCGGGACAGGGTTTAATGAGCAGTTCTTC. It specifies CATSDRTGTGFNEQFF. The V call is TRBV24-1, the J call TRBJ2-1, with TRBD1 identical over 9 bases. Germline CDR1 is KGHDR and CDR2 is SFDVKD. CDR3 length: 16 residues. V dropped 4 bases and J dropped 7; count of bases not matched to a gene: 10.

V gene TRBV5-6 combines with J gene TRBJ1-2; D may be TRBD1 (6 bases). This CDR3 spans 12 amino acids. Germline CDR1 SGHDT, CDR2 YYEEEE. V lost 2 bases, J lost 6 bases, and 8 bases lay in between. This CDR3 reads CASSLQGNGYTF. Written as DNA, the CDR3 is TGTGCCAGCAGCTTACAGGGAAATGGCTACACCTTC.

This clone has only a few counts. The chain carries TRBV20-1 and TRBJ1-2, with 7 bases matching TRBD1. The CDR3 loop spans 14 amino acids. In germline, CDR1 is DFQATT, CDR2 SNEGSKA (reference sequence). V lost 3 bases, J lost 5 bases, and 9 bases stayed unmatched. Written as DNA, the CDR3 is TGCAGTGCTAGTGGGACAGCTCATCTATATGGCTACACCTTC. Translated: CSASGTAHLYGYTF.

The gene calls are TRBV4-3 and TRBJ1-2; TRBD1 agrees at 10 bases. The length of the CDR3 is 14 residues. V lost 4 bases and J lost 6; bases outside the gene matches: 5. CDR1 is LGHNA, CDR2 YSLEER, per germline. The CDR3 sequence: CASSRRQGADGYTF. The CDR3, as DNA: TGCGCCAGCAGCCGACGACAGGGGGCGGATGGCTACACCTTC.

CDR3 nucleotide sequence: TGTGCCAGCAGCTTCACAGGGGCGGGTCATGAAAAACTGTTTTTT. Protein: CASSFTGAGHEKLFF. The rearrangement joins TRBV28 to TRBJ1-4, with 7 nucleotides matching TRBD1. V lost 6 bases and J lost 6; bases outside the gene matches: 10. The CDR3 runs to 15 residues. CDR1 MDHEN and CDR2 SYDVKM come from the germline V gene.

The V and J genes are TRBV3-1 (or the pseudogene TRBV3-2) and TRBJ1-5, with 9 bases that match TRBD1. The V gene end was trimmed by 4 bases and the J gene end by 5 bases; junction bases not matched to a gene: 3. The CDR3 loop spans 14 amino acids. Germline V lookup: CDR1 LGHDT, CDR2 YNNKEL (reference sequence). In DNA form, the CDR3 reads TGTGCCAGCAGCCCCACAGGGGGCTATCAGCCCCAGCATTTT. Protein sequence: CASSPTGGYQPQHF.

V and J are TRBV11-2 and TRBJ1-1; D is unclear. Trimming stripped 10 bases from V and 1 base from J, with 10 bases between. This CDR3 spans 12 amino acids. Germline CDR1 is SGHAT and CDR2 is FQNNGV. DNA of the CDR3: TGTGCCAACTTGCCAACGAACACTGAAGCTTTCTTT. This encodes CANLPTNTEAFF.

This chain uses TRBV15 with TRBJ2-3; TRBD2 agrees at 8 bases. With V trimmed by 1 base and J by 4 bases, 13 bases remained unmatched. Germline assignment: CDR1 LNHNV and CDR2 YYDKDF (reference sequence). The CDR3 is 18 amino acids. The DNA for the CDR3 is TGTGCCACCAGCAGAGGGGCAGCGGGGGCCTCCCTGGCAGATACGCAGTATTTT. This gives the protein CATSRGAAGASLADTQYF.

This rearrangement joins TRBV28 to TRBJ2-1; no clear D. The germline gives CDR1 MDHEN, CDR2 SYDVKM. V lost 5 bases and J 0 bases, leaving 11 bases between the germline ends. This CDR3 spans 15 amino acids. The CDR3: CASSSSGSSYNEQFF. CDR3 nucleotide sequence: TGTGCCAGCAGTAGCTCAGGAAGCTCCTACAATGAGCAGTTCTTC.

The chain links TRBV6-5 to TRBJ1-5; a possible D gene is TRBD1 (5 bases). The length of the CDR3 is 15 residues. Germline CDR1 MNHEY, CDR2 SVGAGI. V shed 0 bases and J shed 5 bases, with 11 bases lying between them. CDR3 sequence: CASSYSFRVDQPQHF. The CDR3 DNA reads TGTGCCAGCAGTTACTCCTTCAGGGTCGATCAGCCCCAGCATTTT.

This rearrangement joins TRBV5-1 to TRBJ1-4, with TRBD1 identical over 7 bases. The V segment lost 4 bases and the J segment 5 bases; nucleotides outside the gene matches: 8. From germline, CDR1 is SGHRS and CDR2 YFSETQ. The CDR3 has 15 amino acids. CDR3 in DNA: TGCGCCAGCAGCGGAAACAGGGGCGGGAATGAAAAACTGTTTTTT. It encodes CASSGNRGGNEKLFF. Looking up the rest from reference TRBV5-1 and TRBJ1-4 gives the full variable domain: KAGVTQTPRYLIKTRGQQVTLSCSPISGHRSVSWYQQTPGQGLQFLFEYFSETQRNKGNFPGRFSGRQFSNSRSEMNVSTLELGDSALYLCASSGNRGGNEKLFFGSGTQLSVL.

The chain has TRBV5-8 and TRBJ2-5, with 7 bases fitting TRBD1. Germline V gene data show CDR1 as SGHTS and CDR2 as YDEGEE. Trimming removed 4 bases from V and 4 bases from J; junction bases left unmatched: 7. The CDR3 has 14 residues. CDR3 nucleotide sequence: TGTGCCAGCAGCCAACTCGACAGGGTAGAGACCCAGTACTTC. Protein: CASSQLDRVETQYF.

The J gene is TRBJ2-1, the V gene TRBV3-1 (or the pseudogene TRBV3-2); possible D gene TRBD2, 5 bases. This CDR3 is 14 amino acids long. The V end was cut by 3 bases, the J end by 8 bases, with 14 bases between. Per germline, CDR1 LGHDT and CDR2 YNNKEL (reference sequence). The CDR3 spells CASSQSGLRHEQFF. The CDR3 nucleotides read TGTGCCAGCAGCCAGAGCGGCCTCCGGCATGAGCAGTTCTTC.

The V call is TRBV11-2, the J call TRBJ2-7, with a weak D call TRBD2 (6 bases). The V and J ends lost 8 bases and 0 bases respectively, with 8 bases between them. Looked up from germline, CDR1 is SGHAT and CDR2 is FQNNGV. CDR3 size: 12 residues. Written as DNA, the CDR3 is TGTGCCAGCCGGCGGGACTCCTACGAGCAGTACTTC. This gives the protein CASRRDSYEQYF.

This rearrangement joins TRBV24-1 to TRBJ1-2; TRBD1 matches 9 bases. The CDR3 is made up of 11 amino acids. The trim removed 3 bases at V and 13 bases at J, leaving 2 bases unmatched. Germline assignment: CDR1 KGHDR and CDR2 SFDVKD. The CDR3 here is CATSDGQGTTF. The CDR3 DNA sequence: TGTGCCACCAGTGATGGACAGGGGACCACCTTC.

Many counts were recorded for this clone. The genes are TRBV5-1 and TRBJ2-7, with 14 bases aligning to TRBD2. CDR3 length: 14 residues. Looked up from germline, CDR1 is SGHRS and CDR2 is YFSETQ. The J segment lost 6 bases and the V segment lost 4 bases, leaving 3 bases of the junction unmatched. The CDR3 sequence: CASSPGLAGAEQYF. DNA of the CDR3: TGCGCCAGCAGCCCGGGACTAGCGGGAGCCGAGCAGTACTTC.

The chain carries TRBV19 and TRBJ2-7, with a tentative D call TRBD2 (6 bases). This CDR3 region has 15 residues. The germline gives CDR1 LNHDA, CDR2 SQIVND (reference sequence). Trimming shortened V by 4 bases and J by 3 bases, and 16 bases separated the two germline ends. CDR3 loop: CASSTAGTYNYEQYF. For the CDR3, the DNA is TGTGCCAGTAGTACCGCCGGGACTTACAACTACGAGCAGTACTTC. The full variable domain, with the rest looked up from reference TRBV19 and TRBJ2-7, is DGGITQSPKYLFRKEGQNVTLSCEQNLNHDAMYWYRQDPGQGLRLIYYSQIVNDFQKGDIAEGYSVSREKKESFPLTVTSAQKNPTAFYLCASSTAGTYNYEQYFGPGTRLTVT.

This chain joins TRBV18 and TRBJ2-7, with 7 bases fitting TRBD2. V dropped 2 bases and J dropped 2; count of bases not matched to a gene: 6. This CDR3 comprises 15 residues. Germline CDR1 KGHSH, CDR2 LQKENI. The CDR3, as DNA: TGTGCCAGCTCACCAATTGCTAGCGGCACCTACGAGCAGTACTTC. Its protein is CASSPIASGTYEQYF.

J is TRBJ2-1 and V is TRBV5-1, with a weak D call TRBD1 (6 bases). The CDR3 extends over 15 amino acids. The V end lost 4 bases, the J end lost 8 bases, and 19 bases lay between the germline ends. Germline assignment: CDR1 SGHRS and CDR2 YFSETQ. The CDR3: CASSQDSAFSDEQFF. The DNA of the CDR3 is TGCGCCAGCAGCCAGGACAGCGCCTTTAGCGATGAGCAGTTCTTC. The whole variable domain, filled in from reference TRBV5-1 and TRBJ2-1, reads KAGVTQTPRYLIKTRGQQVTLSCSPISGHRSVSWYQQTPGQGLQFLFEYFSETQRNKGNFPGRFSGRQFSNSRSEMNVSTLELGDSALYLCASSQDSAFSDEQFFGPGTRLTVL.

The chain couples TRBV21-1 to TRBJ1-2. TRBV21-1 is recorded as a pseudogene. CDR3 length equals 12 residues. CDR3 DNA: TGTGCCAGCAGCAAGGAGAAGAATGGCTACACCTTC. This sequence encodes CASSKEKNGYTF.

The chain couples TRBV6-5 to TRBJ2-1; maybe TRBD2 (5 bases). CDR1 is MNHEY and CDR2 is SVGAGI in the germline V gene. V was pared by 8 bases and J by 6 bases, with 20 bases between. CDR3 length equals 15 residues. CDR3 nucleotides: TGTGCCAGCGGAGATCGCGGGTTAAATAGCAATGAGCAGTTCTTC. Translation gives CASGDRGLNSNEQFF.